Below, 14 T cell receptor beta chains from the same sample are listed, as sequenced in a study of blood T cell repertoires in COVID-19. Produced via immunoSEQ multiplex PCR; TCRdb's table is partial and in-frame only. Here the sample spans about 310,000 clones, around 90% being singletons. Sequencing was carried out using peripheral blood. The receptor set was obtained from a man aged 50-60 years with active or convalescent COVID-19.

The chain joins TRBV11-2 to TRBJ2-1, with TRBD2 matching over 10 bases. With V trimmed by 1 base and J by 5 bases, 8 bases remained unmatched. This CDR3 region has 17 residues. Per the germline V gene, CDR1 is SGHAT and CDR2 is FQNNGV. The CDR3 nucleotides read TGTGCCAGCAGCTTAGTGGAGGGACTAGCGCCCGACAATGAGCAGTTCTTC. Translating it yields CASSLVEGLAPDNEQFF.

The chain couples TRBV28 to TRBJ1-4; the D is unclear. Deletions cut 3 bases from V and 1 base from J, with 6 bases between. Germline assignment: CDR1 MDHEN and CDR2 SYDVKM. This CDR3 has 14 amino acids. The DNA of the CDR3 is TGTGCCAGCAGTTTTGGGAGAACTAATGAAAAACTGTTTTTT. Translation gives CASSFGRTNEKLFF.

V is TRBV9 and J is TRBJ1-1; no definite D call. CDR3 length: 12 residues. Trimming removed 0 bases from V and 6 bases from J, with 6 bases in between. Germline V CDR1 and CDR2: SGDLS, YYNGEE. The CDR3 nucleotides are TGTGCCAGCAGCGTAGTCGGGGCTGAAGCTTTCTTT. Protein: CASSVVGAEAFF. Complete variable domain (other parts from reference TRBV9 and TRBJ1-1): DSGVTQTPKHLITATGQRVTLRCSPRSGDLSVYWYQQSLDQGLQFLIQYYNGEERAKGNILERFSAQQFPDLHSELNLSSLELGDSALYFCASSVVGAEAFFGQGTRLTVV.

The chain is built from TRBV6-6 and TRBJ1-3; D is perhaps TRBD1 (6 bases). Germline loops: CDR1 MNHNY, CDR2 SVGAGI (reference sequence). The ends were cut back, 0 bases at V and 2 bases at J, with 8 bases in the middle. This CDR3 is built from 15 residues. In nucleotides, the CDR3 is TGTGCCAGCAGTTACTCCTCAGGGGCTGGAAACACCATATATTTT. This gives the protein CASSYSSGAGNTIYF.

The chain is built from TRBV5-4 and TRBJ2-3; TRBD1 might be the D (6 bases). Germline CDR1 reads SGHNT; CDR2 reads YYREEE (reference sequence). The CDR3 spans 14 residues. The V gene lost 4 bases and the J gene lost 0 bases, with 9 bases spanning the gap. This chain's CDR3 is CASSRDTSTDTQYF. CDR3 DNA: TGTGCCAGCAGCCGGGACACTAGCACAGATACGCAGTATTTT. The variable domain in full, completed from reference TRBV5-4 and TRBJ2-3, reads ETGVTQSPTHLIKTRGQQVTLRCSSQSGHNTVSWYQQALGQGPQFIFQYYREEENGRGNFPPRFSGLQFPNYSSELNVNALELDDSALYLCASSRDTSTDTQYFGPGTRLTVL.

This clone was counted a single time. The V call is TRBV27, the J call TRBJ1-6, with 7 bases fitting TRBD1. This CDR3 is 15 amino acids long. V lost 4 bases to trimming and J lost 7 bases; unmatched junction nucleotides: 7. Germline CDR1 reads MNHEY; CDR2 reads SMNVEV (reference sequence). CDR3 nucleotide sequence: TGTGCCAGCAGTTCTGACAGGGTTCGCAATTCACCCCTCCACTTT. Its protein product is CASSSDRVRNSPLHF.

The chain links TRBV15 to TRBJ2-5, with D possibly matching TRBD2 (6 bases). Germline lookup yields CDR1 LNHNV and CDR2 YYDKDF (reference sequence). The CDR3 sequence is 15 residues long. Trimming took off 0 bases at V and 0 bases at J, with 8 bases between the two ends. The CDR3 DNA sequence: TGTGCCACCAGCAGAGATCGGGAGTACCAAGAGACCCAGTACTTC. Its protein is CATSRDREYQETQYF.

The chain uses TRBV5-4 and TRBJ2-7; TRBD2 agrees at 8 bases. V was pared by 4 bases and J by 2 bases, with 8 bases of the junction left unmatched. The CDR3 is 15 amino acids. Germline CDR1 is SGHNT and CDR2 is YYREEE (reference sequence). The CDR3 spells CASSPTAGATYEQYF. CDR3 bases: TGTGCCAGCAGCCCGACAGCGGGAGCGACCTACGAGCAGTACTTC.

The CDR3 sequence is CASSYAPGGANVLTF. DNA for the CDR3: TGCGCCAGCAGTTACGCCCCAGGAGGGGCCAACGTCCTGACTTTC. The gene calls are TRBV5-1 and TRBJ2-6; unclear D gene. Germline V lookup: CDR1 SGHRS, CDR2 YFSETQ. The length of the CDR3 is 15 residues. Deletions cut 5 bases from V and 4 bases from J, with 13 bases between.

J is TRBJ2-1 and V is TRBV29-1; 7 nucleotides line up with TRBD1. V lost 5 bases, J lost 9 bases, and 4 bases stayed unmatched. There are 11 residues in the CDR3. Germline values: CDR1 SQVTM, CDR2 ANQGSEA. CDR3 sequence reads: CSVNRGAEQFF. The CDR3 DNA is TGCAGCGTTAACAGGGGTGCTGAGCAGTTCTTC.

This clone has a single count. The chain has TRBV2 and TRBJ2-3, with a possible D match to TRBD2 (5 bases). Trimming shortened V by 3 bases and J by 0 bases, and 7 bases separated the two germline ends. The CDR3 spans 14 residues. From germline, CDR1 is SNHLY and CDR2 FYNNEI. CDR3 coding DNA: TGTGCCAGCAGTGAGGGCGGGAGCACAGATACGCAGTATTTT. Translated: CASSEGGSTDTQYF.

In DNA, the CDR3 is TGCGCCAGCAGCTTGGTTTCTAGCGGGGAAGAGACCCAGTACTTC. Its protein product is CASSLVSSGEETQYF. The genes are TRBV5-1 and TRBJ2-5; 9 bases match TRBD2. Germline V gene data show CDR1 as SGHRS and CDR2 as YFSETQ. The CDR3 is 15 residues long. The ends lost 0 bases at V and 3 bases at J; junction bases unmatched: 3.

The rearrangement uses TRBV28 and TRBJ1-5, with a possible D match to TRBD1 (5 bases). The CDR3 has 17 amino acids. Germline loops: CDR1 MDHEN, CDR2 SYDVKM. Trimming removed 4 bases from V and 3 bases from J, with 19 bases in between. The CDR3 protein is CASSSQRTDTINQPQHF. CDR3 coding DNA: TGTGCCAGCAGTTCTCAAAGGACGGACACAATCAATCAGCCCCAGCATTTT.

V and J are TRBV7-2 and TRBJ1-5; D is possibly TRBD1 (5 bases). There are 15 residues in the CDR3. The germline V gene encodes CDR1 SGHTA and CDR2 FQGNSA. V was shortened by 1 base and J by 6 bases, with 13 bases between the two germline ends. The CDR3 nucleotides are TGTGCCAGCAGCTTAGTAGGAGGGGTTAGTCAGCCCCAGCATTTT. Translated, it gives CASSLVGGVSQPQHF.